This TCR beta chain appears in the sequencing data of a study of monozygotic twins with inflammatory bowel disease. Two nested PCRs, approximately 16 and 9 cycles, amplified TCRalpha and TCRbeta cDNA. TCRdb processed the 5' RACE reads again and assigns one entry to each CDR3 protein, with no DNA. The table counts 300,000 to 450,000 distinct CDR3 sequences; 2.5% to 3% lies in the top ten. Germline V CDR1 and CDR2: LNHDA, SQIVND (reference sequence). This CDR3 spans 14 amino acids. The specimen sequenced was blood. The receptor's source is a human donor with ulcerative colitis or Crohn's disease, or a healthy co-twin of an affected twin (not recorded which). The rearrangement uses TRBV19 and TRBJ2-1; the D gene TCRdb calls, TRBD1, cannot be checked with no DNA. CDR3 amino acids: CASSIAGPPNEQFF.